These 15 T cell receptor beta chains share one sample of origin, sequenced in a study of T cell repertoires in cytomegalovirus infection. TCRdb passed the reads through MiXCR, listing each CDR3 protein once. The sample lists about 180,000 distinct CDR3 sequences, 17% seen once, with about 25% in the top ten. The sequencing sample was made of CD8+ T cells from PBMCs. The receptor set was obtained from a human donor in good health (CMV status not recorded). Some clones in this sample may be carry-over from other donors' samples.

The table lists this clonotype with many counts. The chain carries TRBV7-6 and TRBJ2-7; a possible D gene is TRBD1 (6 bases). The ends were cut back, 5 bases at V and 3 bases at J, with 17 bases in the middle. The CDR3 totals 15 residues. CDR1 and CDR2 (germline): SGHVS, FNYEAQ. CDR3 DNA: TGTGCCAGCAGCCCCCAACAGGGTTTTGGCTACGAGCAGTACTTC. The encoded protein is CASSPQQGFGYEQYF.

This clonotype was counted only a few times. This chain connects TRBV13 to TRBJ1-3; tentatively, D is TRBD1 (5 bases). Trimming stripped 5 bases from V and 0 bases from J, with 17 bases between. Germline V gene lookup returns CDR1 PRHDT and CDR2 FYEKMQ (reference sequence). This CDR3 region has 17 residues. In DNA form, the CDR3 reads TGTGCCAGCAGCACCCGCAGGGACGGTGACTCTGGAAACACCATATATTTT. Translated: CASSTRRDGDSGNTIYF.

This chain joins TRBV28 and TRBJ1-2, with 12 nucleotides matching TRBD1. Germline values: CDR1 MDHEN, CDR2 SYDVKM. The CDR3 sequence is 18 residues long. J lost 5 bases, V lost 6 bases, and 16 bases had no gene match. Here the CDR3 DNA reads TGTGCCAGCAGCTATATGGGGGACAGGGGGCGAGTGGGGTATGGCTACACCTTC. Protein sequence: CASSYMGDRGRVGYGYTF.

This clonotype has only a few counts. V is TRBV29-1 and J is TRBJ2-6, with TRBD1 matching over 8 bases. Unmatched junction bases numbered 8, after V lost 4 bases and J lost 6 bases. The CDR3 extends over 15 amino acids. Looked up from germline, CDR1 is SQVTM and CDR2 is ANQGSEA. Here the CDR3 DNA reads TGCAGCGTTGTGGATTACAGGGGGGAGGCCAACGTCCTGACTTTC. It is translated as CSVVDYRGEANVLTF.

The chain uses TRBV7-7 and TRBJ2-1; D may be TRBD2 (5 bases). The CDR3 runs 13 residues. The V end lost 2 bases, the J end lost 6 bases, and 8 bases lay between the germline ends. Germline assignment: CDR1 SSHAT and CDR2 FNYEAQ (reference sequence). The CDR3 DNA sequence: TGTGCCAGCAGCTTAAGTAGCGCCAATGAGCAGTTCTTC. It codes for CASSLSSANEQFF. The full variable domain, rest sourced from reference TRBV7-7 and TRBJ2-1, is GAGVSQSPRYKVTKRGQDVTLRCDPISSHATLYWYQQALGQGPEFLTYFNYEAQPDKSGLPSDRFSAERPEGSISTLTIQRTEQRDSAMYRCASSLSSANEQFFGPGTRLTVL.

This clonotype was recorded a few times. The gene calls are TRBV4-1 and TRBJ2-1, with TRBD2 identical over 11 bases. CDR3 length: 15 amino acids. Germline trimming cut 0 bases from V and 9 bases from J; bases unmatched to any gene: 4. CDR1 is MGHRA and CDR2 is YSYEKL in the germline V gene. CDR3 sequence: CASSQDSGGGGEQFF. In nucleotides, the CDR3 is TGCGCCAGCAGCCAAGATAGCGGGGGGGGCGGTGAGCAGTTCTTC.

This clonotype appeared a few times. The gene calls are TRBV5-6 and TRBJ2-1; D unclear. CDR1 is SGHDT and CDR2 is YYEEEE in the germline V gene. CDR3 size: 15 residues. The V and J ends lost 2 bases and 2 bases respectively, with 11 bases between them. CDR3 in amino acids: CASSFGTPTYNEQFF. CDR3 nucleotide sequence: TGTGCCAGCAGCTTTGGTACACCAACCTACAATGAGCAGTTCTTC.

The rearrangement joins TRBV7-2 to TRBJ1-5; no clear D gene. The CDR3 runs 18 residues. CDR1 and CDR2 (germline): SGHTA, FQGNSA. The germline V and J ends were trimmed by 2 bases and 3 bases, with 20 bases remaining between them. CDR3 in DNA: TGTGCCAGCAGCTTACACGCCCAAACGCAGGCCCCCAATCAGCCCCAGCATTTT. It codes for CASSLHAQTQAPNQPQHF.

This clonotype was seen more than once but under ten times. The CDR3 loop is CASNRQGPRDTQYF. The CDR3 region has the DNA TGTGCCAGCAACCGACAGGGGCCGCGGGATACGCAGTATTTT. The chain couples TRBV27 to TRBJ2-3; the match to TRBD1 covers 8 bases. The V gene end was trimmed by 7 bases and the J gene end by 6 bases; junction bases not matched to a gene: 9. Per germline, CDR1 MNHEY and CDR2 SMNVEV (reference sequence). This CDR3 region has 14 residues.

The gene calls are TRBV15 and TRBJ2-1; possible D gene TRBD1, 6 bases. The V gene lost 6 bases and the J gene lost 5 bases, with 11 bases spanning the gap. CDR3 length: 13 amino acids. Germline V gene sequence: CDR1 LNHNV, CDR2 YYDKDF (reference sequence). CDR3 amino acids: CATRDRRNNEQFF. The CDR3 nucleotides read TGTGCCACCAGAGACAGGAGAAACAATGAGCAGTTCTTC.

The V call is TRBV7-2, the J call TRBJ2-5, with 7 nucleotides matching TRBD1. V was clipped by 7 bases and J by 2 bases; unmatched bases: 7. The CDR3 length is 14 residues. Germline assignment: CDR1 SGHTA and CDR2 FQGNSA. DNA of the CDR3: TGTGCCAGCAATCGAGGGGGCCGTCAAGAGACCCAGTACTTC. Translated: CASNRGGRQETQYF.

This clonotype occurred a few times. The rearrangement joins TRBV20-1 to TRBJ1-6; D is unclear. V lost 0 bases, J lost 0 bases, and 9 bases lay in between. Germline V lookup: CDR1 DFQATT, CDR2 SNEGSKA (reference sequence). The CDR3 totals 16 residues. CDR3 in DNA: TGCAGTGCTAGAGATACAGAGCTCTCCTATAATTCACCCCTCCACTTT. This translates into CSARDTELSYNSPLHF.

The chain carries TRBV14 and TRBJ1-1; 8 bases align to TRBD1. The CDR3 extends over 14 amino acids. The germline gives CDR1 SGHDN, CDR2 FVKESK. Trimming removed 1 base from V and 10 bases from J; junction bases left unmatched: 8. The CDR3 DNA is TGTGCCAGCAGCCAAGGTTCCTGGCAGGGGGCAGCTTTCTTT. This gives the protein CASSQGSWQGAAFF.

The chain carries TRBV27 and TRBJ2-7; weak D call: TRBD1 (5 bases). The germline V and J ends were trimmed by 4 bases and 3 bases, with 10 bases remaining between them. Germline assignment: CDR1 MNHEY and CDR2 SMNVEV (reference sequence). This CDR3 has 13 residues. The CDR3 sequence: CASSSNRFYEQYF. The CDR3 coding sequence is TGTGCCAGCAGTTCCAACAGGTTCTACGAGCAGTACTTC.

This chain uses TRBV7-6 with TRBJ2-2; D uncertain. V was pared by 4 bases and J by 6 bases, with 9 bases between. Per germline, CDR1 SGHVS and CDR2 FNYEAQ. This CDR3 comprises 13 residues. The CDR3 sequence: CASSSPGSGELFF. CDR3 DNA: TGTGCCAGCAGCTCCCCCGGGTCCGGGGAGCTGTTTTTT.